This T cell receptor (beta chain) was sequenced during a study of blood T cell repertoires in COVID-19. Study overall: The United States, Italy and Spain were the sources of the acute and convalescent COVID-19 samples. PBMCs, B-cell-depleted T cells, or T cells were the source of the cDNA or gDNA that made up the material.

With 7 bases removed from V and 0 bases from J, the gap between germline ends came to 11 bases. Germline assignment: CDR1 SNHLY and CDR2 FYNNEI. The CDR3 length is 14 residues. Original processing notes: By means of reference gene primer amplification, nucleated cell counts were estimated. TCRdb keeps only in-frame clones here, not all; method: immunoSEQ multiplex PCR. V, J and clone size are those of that table, while D and trimming were read from the DNA. The data show 250,000 to 400,000 clones, with roughly 87% seen just once and 1% held by the top ten. The receptor comes from a man aged 50-60 years with active or convalescent COVID-19. This sequence joins TRBV2 and TRBJ2-3; the D gene is possibly TRBD2 (6 bases). Sequenced sample: peripheral blood. The CDR3 region is CASTLLASTDTQYF. The CDR3 DNA reads TGTGCCAGCACCCTACTAGCTAGCACAGATACGCAGTATTTT.